The sequence of this TCR beta chain was determined in a study of blood T cell repertoires in COVID-19. Study-wide background: The United States, Italy and Spain supplied acute and convalescent COVID-19 samples. PBMCs, B-cell-depleted T cells, or T cells were the source of the cDNA or gDNA that made up the material.

This CDR3 has 16 amino acids. CDR1 and CDR2 from the germline V gene are SGHKS and YYEKEE (reference sequence). Trimming removed 0 bases at V and 1 base at J, with 11 bases between. Which cohort a participant joined came from the clinical history participants gave. What the recovered Cohort 3 donors had was two negative PCRs, clearance, or symptom resolution. Profiled with immunoSEQ multiplex PCR; TCRdb holds only in-frame clones, not every one. The sample lists about 330,000 clones; around 87% were seen once. Input material: PBMCs or T cells enriched from blood (not recorded which). The chain is built from TRBV5-5 and TRBJ1-5; TRBD1 is a possible D gene (5 bases). The source of this sequence is a woman aged 25 to 39 who had recovered from COVID-19. The CDR3 coding sequence is TGTGCCAGCAGCTTGGGCCTGGGGGGAAGCAATCAGCCCCAGCATTTT. This sequence encodes CASSLGLGGSNQPQHF. Filled out from reference TRBV5-5 and TRBJ1-5, the complete variable domain reads DAGVTQSPTHLIKTRGQQVTLRCSPISGHKSVSWYQQVLGQGPQFIFQYYEKEERGRGNFPDRFSARQFPNYSSELNVNALLLGDSALYLCASSLGLGGSNQPQHFGDGTRLSIL.